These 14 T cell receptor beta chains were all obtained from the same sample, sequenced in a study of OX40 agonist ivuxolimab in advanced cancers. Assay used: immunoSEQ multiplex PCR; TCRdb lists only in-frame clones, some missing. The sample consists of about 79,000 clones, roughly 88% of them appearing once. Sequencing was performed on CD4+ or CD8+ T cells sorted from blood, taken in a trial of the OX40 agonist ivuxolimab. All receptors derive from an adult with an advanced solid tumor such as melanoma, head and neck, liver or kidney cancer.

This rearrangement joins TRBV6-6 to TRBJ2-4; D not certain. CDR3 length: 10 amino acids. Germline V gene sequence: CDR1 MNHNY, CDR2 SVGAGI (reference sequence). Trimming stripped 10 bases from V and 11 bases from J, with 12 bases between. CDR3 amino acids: CATLAVVQYF. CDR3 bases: TGTGCCACCCTGGCTGTTGTTCAGTACTTC.

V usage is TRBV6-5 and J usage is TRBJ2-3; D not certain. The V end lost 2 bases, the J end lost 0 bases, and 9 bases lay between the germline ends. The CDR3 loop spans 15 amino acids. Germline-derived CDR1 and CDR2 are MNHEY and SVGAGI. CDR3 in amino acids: CASSYVPTSTDTQYF. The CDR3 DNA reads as TGTGCCAGCAGTTACGTCCCCACCAGCACAGATACGCAGTATTTT.

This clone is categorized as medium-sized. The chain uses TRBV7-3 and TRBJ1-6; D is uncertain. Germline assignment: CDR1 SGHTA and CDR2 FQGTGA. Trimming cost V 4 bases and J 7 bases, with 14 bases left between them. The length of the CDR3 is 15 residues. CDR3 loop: CASSYSPDWNSPLHF. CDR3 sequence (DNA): TGTGCCAGCAGCTACTCCCCGGACTGGAATTCACCCCTCCACTTT. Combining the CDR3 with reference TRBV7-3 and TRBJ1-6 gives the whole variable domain GAGVSQTPSNKVTEKGKYVELRCDPISGHTALYWYRQSLGQGPEFLIYFQGTGAADDSGLPNDRFFAVRPEGSVSTLKIQRTERGDSAVYLCASSYSPDWNSPLHFGNGTRLTVT.

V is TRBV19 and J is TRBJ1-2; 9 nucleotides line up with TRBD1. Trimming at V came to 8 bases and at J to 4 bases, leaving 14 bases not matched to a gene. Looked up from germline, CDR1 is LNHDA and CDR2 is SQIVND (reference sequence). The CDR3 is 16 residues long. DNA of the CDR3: TGTGCCAGTCTAACTAGTCCGGGACAGGGTACCTATGGCTACACCTTC. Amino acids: CASLTSPGQGTYGYTF.

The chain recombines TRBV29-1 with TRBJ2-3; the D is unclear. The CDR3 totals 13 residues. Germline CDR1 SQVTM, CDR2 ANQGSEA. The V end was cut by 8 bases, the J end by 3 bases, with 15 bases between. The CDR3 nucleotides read TGCAGCTTTCTACCCTGGGGAACAGATACGCAGTATTTT. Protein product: CSFLPWGTDTQYF.

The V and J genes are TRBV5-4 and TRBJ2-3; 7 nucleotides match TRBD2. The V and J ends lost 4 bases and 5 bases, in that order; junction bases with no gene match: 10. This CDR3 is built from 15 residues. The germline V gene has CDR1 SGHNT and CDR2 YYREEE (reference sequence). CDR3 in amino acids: CASSSGRESVDTQYF. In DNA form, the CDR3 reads TGTGCCAGCAGCAGTGGGCGGGAGTCAGTAGATACGCAGTATTTT. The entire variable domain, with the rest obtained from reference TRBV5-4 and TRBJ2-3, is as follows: ETGVTQSPTHLIKTRGQQVTLRCSSQSGHNTVSWYQQALGQGPQFIFQYYREEENGRGNFPPRFSGLQFPNYSSELNVNALELDDSALYLCASSSGRESVDTQYFGPGTRLTVL.

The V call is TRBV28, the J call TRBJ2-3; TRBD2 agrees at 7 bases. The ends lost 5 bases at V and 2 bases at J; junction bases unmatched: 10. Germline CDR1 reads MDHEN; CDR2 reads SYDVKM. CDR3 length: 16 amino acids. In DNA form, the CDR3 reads TGTGCCAGCAGTCCCTCGACTAGCCGGGACACAGATACGCAGTATTTT. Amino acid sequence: CASSPSTSRDTDTQYF.

This CDR3 is CASSSIPGGNTGELFF. The CDR3 DNA sequence: TGTGCCAGTAGTAGTATCCCAGGGGGCAACACCGGGGAGCTGTTTTTT. The V and J genes are TRBV19 and TRBJ2-2, with 8 nucleotides matching TRBD1. The CDR3 is 16 residues long. The junction had 6 bases not matched to a gene; V was cut back by 4 bases and J by 2 bases. Germline V gives CDR1 LNHDA, CDR2 SQIVND (reference sequence).

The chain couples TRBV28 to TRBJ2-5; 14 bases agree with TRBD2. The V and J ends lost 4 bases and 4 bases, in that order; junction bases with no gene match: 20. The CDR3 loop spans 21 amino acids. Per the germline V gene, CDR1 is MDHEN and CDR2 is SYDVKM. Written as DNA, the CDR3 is TGTGCCAGCAGTTGCCTCGATAGGGCGGGACTAGCGGGAGAGGGGGGAGAGACCCAGTACTTC. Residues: CASSCLDRAGLAGEGGETQYF.

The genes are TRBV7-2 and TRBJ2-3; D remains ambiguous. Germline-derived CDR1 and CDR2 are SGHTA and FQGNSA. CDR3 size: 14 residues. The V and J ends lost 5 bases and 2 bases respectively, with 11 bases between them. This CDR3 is CASSISRATDTQYF. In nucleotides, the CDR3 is TGTGCCAGCAGCATATCAAGAGCCACAGATACGCAGTATTTT. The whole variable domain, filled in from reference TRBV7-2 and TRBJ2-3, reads GAGVSQSPSNKVTEKGKDVELRCDPISGHTALYWYRQSLGQGLEFLIYFQGNSAPDKSGLPSDRFSAERTGGSVSTLTIQRTQQEDSAVYLCASSISRATDTQYFGPGTRLTVL.

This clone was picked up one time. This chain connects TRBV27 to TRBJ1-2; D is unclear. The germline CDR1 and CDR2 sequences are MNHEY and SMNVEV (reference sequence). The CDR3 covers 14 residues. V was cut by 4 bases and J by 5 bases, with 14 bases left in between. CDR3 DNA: TGTGCCAGCAGTTCTAACAGCCCCTTTTATGGCTACACCTTC. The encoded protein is CASSSNSPFYGYTF.

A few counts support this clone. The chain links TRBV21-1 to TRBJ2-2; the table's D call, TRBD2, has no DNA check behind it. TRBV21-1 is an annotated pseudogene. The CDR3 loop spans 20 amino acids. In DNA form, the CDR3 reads TGTGCCAGCAGCAAAAGGAGACAACGACTAGCGGAAGCGAACACCGGGGAGCTGTTTTTT. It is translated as CASSKRRQRLAEANTGELFF.

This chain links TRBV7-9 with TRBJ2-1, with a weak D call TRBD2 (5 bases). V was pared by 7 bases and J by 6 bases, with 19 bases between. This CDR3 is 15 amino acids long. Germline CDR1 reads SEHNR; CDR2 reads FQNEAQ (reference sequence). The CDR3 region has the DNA TGTGCCAGCACCTCATTTAGCGCAGCCCTCAATGAGCAGTTCTTC. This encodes CASTSFSAALNEQFF.

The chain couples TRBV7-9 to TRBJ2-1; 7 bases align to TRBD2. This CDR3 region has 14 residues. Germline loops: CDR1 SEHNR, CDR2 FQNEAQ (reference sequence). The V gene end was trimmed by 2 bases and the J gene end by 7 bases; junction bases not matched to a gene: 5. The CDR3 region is CASSLRRELNEQFF. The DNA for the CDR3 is TGTGCCAGCAGCTTACGGCGGGAGCTTAATGAGCAGTTCTTC.